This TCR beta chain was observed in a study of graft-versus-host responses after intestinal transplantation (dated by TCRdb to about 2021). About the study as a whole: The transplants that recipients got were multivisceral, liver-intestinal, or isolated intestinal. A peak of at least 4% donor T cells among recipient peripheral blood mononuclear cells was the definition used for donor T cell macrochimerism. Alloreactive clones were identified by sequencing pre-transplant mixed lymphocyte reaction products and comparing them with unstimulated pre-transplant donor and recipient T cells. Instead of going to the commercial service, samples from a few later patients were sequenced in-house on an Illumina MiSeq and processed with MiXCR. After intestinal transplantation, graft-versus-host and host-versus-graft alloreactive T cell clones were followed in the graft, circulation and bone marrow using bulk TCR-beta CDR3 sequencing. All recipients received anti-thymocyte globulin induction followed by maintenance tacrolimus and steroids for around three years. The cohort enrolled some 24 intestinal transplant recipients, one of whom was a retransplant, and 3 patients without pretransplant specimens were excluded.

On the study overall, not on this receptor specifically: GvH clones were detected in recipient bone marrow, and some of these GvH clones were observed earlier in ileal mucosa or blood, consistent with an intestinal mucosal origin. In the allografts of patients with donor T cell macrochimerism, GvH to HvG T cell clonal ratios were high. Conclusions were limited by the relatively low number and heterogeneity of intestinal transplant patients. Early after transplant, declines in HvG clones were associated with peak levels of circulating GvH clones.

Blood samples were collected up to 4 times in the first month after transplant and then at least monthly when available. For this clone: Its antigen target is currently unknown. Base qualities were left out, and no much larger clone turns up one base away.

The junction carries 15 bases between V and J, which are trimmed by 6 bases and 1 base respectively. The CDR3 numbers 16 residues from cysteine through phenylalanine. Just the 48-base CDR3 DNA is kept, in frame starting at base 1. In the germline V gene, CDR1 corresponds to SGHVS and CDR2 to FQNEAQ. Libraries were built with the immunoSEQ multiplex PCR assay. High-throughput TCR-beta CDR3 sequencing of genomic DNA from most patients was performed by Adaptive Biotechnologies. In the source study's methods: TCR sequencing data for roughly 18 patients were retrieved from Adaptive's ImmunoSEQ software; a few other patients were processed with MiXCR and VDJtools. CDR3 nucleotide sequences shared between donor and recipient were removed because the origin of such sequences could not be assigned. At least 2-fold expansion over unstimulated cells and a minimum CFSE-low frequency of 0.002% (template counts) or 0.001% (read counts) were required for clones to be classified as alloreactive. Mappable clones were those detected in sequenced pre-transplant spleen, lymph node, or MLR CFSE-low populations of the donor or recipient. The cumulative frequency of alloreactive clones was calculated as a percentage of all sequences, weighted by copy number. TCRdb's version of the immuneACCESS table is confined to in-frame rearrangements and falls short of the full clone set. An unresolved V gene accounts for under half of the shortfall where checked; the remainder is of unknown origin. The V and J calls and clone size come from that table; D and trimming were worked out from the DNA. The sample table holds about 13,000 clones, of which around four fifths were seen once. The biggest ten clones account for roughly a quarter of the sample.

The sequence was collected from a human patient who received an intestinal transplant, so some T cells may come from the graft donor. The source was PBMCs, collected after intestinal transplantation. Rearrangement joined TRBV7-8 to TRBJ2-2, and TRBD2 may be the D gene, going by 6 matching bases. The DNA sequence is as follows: TGTGCCAGCAGAAAAGGAGGGAGTATGAACACCGGGGAGCTGTTTTTT. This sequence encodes CASRKGGSMNTGELFF.